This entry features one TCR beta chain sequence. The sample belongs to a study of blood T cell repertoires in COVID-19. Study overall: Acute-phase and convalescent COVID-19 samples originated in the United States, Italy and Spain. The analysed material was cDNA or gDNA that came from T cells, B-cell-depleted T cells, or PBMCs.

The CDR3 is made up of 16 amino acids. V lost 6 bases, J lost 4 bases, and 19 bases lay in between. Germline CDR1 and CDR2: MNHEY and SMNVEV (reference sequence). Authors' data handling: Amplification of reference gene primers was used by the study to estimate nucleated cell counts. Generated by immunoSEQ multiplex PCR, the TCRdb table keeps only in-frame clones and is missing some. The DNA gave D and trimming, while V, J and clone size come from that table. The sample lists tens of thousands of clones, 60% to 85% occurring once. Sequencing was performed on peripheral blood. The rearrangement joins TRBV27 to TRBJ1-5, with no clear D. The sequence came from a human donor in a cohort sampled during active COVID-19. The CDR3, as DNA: TGTGCCAGCAGCCCCGCCTATACTCCCCAAAATCAGCCCCAGCATTTT. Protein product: CASSPAYTPQNQPQHF.